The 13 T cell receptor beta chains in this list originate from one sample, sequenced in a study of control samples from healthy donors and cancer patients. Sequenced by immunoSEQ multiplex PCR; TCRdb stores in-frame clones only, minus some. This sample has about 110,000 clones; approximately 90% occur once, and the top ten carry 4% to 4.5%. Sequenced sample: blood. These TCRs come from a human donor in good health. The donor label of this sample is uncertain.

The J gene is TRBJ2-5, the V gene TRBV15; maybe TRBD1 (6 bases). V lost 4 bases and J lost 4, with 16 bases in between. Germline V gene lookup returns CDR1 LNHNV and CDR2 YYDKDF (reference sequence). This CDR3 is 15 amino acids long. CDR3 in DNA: TGTGCCACCAGCACATACAGGGATGGGCCAGAGACCCAGTACTTC. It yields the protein CATSTYRDGPETQYF.

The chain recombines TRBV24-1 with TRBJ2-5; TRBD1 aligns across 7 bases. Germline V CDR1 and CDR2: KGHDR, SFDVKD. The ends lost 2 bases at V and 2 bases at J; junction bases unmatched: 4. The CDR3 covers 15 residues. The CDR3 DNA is TGTGCCACCAGTGATTGGGGGACAGTACAAGAGACCCAGTACTTC. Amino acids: CATSDWGTVQETQYF.

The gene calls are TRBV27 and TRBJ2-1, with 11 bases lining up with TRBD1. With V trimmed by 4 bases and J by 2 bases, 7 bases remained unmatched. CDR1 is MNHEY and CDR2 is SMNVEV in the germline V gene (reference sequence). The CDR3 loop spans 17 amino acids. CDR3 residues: CASSSTPGQGAYNEQFF. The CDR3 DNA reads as TGTGCCAGCAGTTCAACTCCGGGACAGGGGGCCTACAATGAGCAGTTCTTC.

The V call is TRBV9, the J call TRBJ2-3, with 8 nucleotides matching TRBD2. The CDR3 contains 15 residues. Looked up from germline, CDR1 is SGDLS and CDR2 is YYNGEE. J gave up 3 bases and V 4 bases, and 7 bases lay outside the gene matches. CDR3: CASSWRGEGTDTQYF. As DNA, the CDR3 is TGTGCCAGCAGCTGGCGGGGGGAGGGGACAGATACGCAGTATTTT.

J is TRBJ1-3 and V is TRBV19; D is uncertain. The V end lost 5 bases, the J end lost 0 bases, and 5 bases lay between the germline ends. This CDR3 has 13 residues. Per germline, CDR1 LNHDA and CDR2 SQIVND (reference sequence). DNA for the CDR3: TGTGCCAGTAGTGTACCCTCTGGAAACACCATATATTTT. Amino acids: CASSVPSGNTIYF.

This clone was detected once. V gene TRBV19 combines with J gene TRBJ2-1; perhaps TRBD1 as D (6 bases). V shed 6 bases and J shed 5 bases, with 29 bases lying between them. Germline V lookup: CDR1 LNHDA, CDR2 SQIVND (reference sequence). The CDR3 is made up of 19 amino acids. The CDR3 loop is CASSVTHFSGHSVDNEQFF. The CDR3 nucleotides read TGTGCCAGTAGCGTTACCCATTTTTCGGGACACAGTGTTGACAATGAGCAGTTCTTC.

The CDR3 region has the DNA TGTGCCAGCAGCTTGTCTGGATTTTCCCAAGAGACCCAGTACTTC. Translated, it gives CASSLSGFSQETQYF. This rearrangement joins TRBV7-9 to TRBJ2-5; no clear D. The V and J ends lost 3 bases and 1 base respectively, with 12 bases between them. The length of the CDR3 is 15 residues. In germline, CDR1 is SEHNR, CDR2 FQNEAQ (reference sequence).

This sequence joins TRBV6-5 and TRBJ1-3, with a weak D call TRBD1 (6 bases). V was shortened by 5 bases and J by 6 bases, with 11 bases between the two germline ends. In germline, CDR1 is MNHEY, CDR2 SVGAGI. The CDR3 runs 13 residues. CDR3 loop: CASSRDNLNTIYF. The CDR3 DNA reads TGTGCCAGCAGTCGGGACAATTTAAACACCATATATTTT.

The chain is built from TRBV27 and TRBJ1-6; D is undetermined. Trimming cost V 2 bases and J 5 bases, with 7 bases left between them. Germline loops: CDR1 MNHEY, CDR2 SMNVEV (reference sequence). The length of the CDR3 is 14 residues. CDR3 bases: TGTGCCAGCAGTTTAGTGAAGAATAATTCACCCCTCCACTTT. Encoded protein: CASSLVKNNSPLHF.

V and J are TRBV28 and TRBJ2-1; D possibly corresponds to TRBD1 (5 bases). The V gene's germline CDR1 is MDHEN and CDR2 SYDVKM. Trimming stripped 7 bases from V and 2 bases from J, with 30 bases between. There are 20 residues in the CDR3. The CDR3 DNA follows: TGTGCCAGCACCCCACAGGAAGTTGATACGGTACTGCGACCCTACAATGAGCAGTTCTTC. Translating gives CASTPQEVDTVLRPYNEQFF.

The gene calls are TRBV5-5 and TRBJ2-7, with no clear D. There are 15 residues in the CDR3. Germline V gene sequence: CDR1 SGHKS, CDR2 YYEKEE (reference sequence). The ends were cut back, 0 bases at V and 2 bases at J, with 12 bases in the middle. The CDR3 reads CASSLAPGHTYEQYF. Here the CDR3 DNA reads TGTGCCAGCAGCTTGGCCCCAGGTCACACCTACGAGCAGTACTTC.

Written as DNA, the CDR3 is TGCGCCAGCTCTCGGCGGACCTCTAATGAAAAACTGTTTTTT. This gives the protein CASSRRTSNEKLFF. The chain joins TRBV5-1 to TRBJ1-4; D is unclear. This CDR3 spans 14 amino acids. Germline loops: CDR1 SGHRS, CDR2 YFSETQ. Trimming left V 7 bases short and J 3 bases short, with 13 bases between.

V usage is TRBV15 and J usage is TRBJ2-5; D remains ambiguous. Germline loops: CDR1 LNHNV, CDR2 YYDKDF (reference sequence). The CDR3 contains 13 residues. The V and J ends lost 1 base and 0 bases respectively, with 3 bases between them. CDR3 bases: TGTGCCACCAGCAGAGCTCACCAAGAGACCCAGTACTTC. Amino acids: CATSRAHQETQYF.